Sequencing of this TCR beta chain was carried out in a study of CD8 T cells in ankylosing spondylitis. Per germline, CDR1 SQVTM and CDR2 ANQGSEA. Trimming took 4 bases from V and 5 from J, leaving 8 bases between them. This CDR3 has 12 amino acids. With molecular barcodes, quantitative 5'-RACE was used to make the TCR beta libraries. Via MiXCR, TCRdb re-called the 5' RACE reads, giving one row per CDR3 protein. This sample carries approximately 260,000 distinct CDR3 sequences, over 15% of them seen once, and the ten largest clones take more than 25%. The V gene is TRBV29-1, the J gene TRBJ2-2; D may be TRBD2 (5 bases). Sample: blood, either unsorted or a sorted T cell fraction (not recorded which). This clonotype was sampled from a male donor with ankylosing spondylitis or in good health (not recorded which). The CDR3 nucleotides are TGCAGCGTTGGGGGAGAGACCGGGGAGCTGTTTTTT. It codes for CSVGGETGELFF.